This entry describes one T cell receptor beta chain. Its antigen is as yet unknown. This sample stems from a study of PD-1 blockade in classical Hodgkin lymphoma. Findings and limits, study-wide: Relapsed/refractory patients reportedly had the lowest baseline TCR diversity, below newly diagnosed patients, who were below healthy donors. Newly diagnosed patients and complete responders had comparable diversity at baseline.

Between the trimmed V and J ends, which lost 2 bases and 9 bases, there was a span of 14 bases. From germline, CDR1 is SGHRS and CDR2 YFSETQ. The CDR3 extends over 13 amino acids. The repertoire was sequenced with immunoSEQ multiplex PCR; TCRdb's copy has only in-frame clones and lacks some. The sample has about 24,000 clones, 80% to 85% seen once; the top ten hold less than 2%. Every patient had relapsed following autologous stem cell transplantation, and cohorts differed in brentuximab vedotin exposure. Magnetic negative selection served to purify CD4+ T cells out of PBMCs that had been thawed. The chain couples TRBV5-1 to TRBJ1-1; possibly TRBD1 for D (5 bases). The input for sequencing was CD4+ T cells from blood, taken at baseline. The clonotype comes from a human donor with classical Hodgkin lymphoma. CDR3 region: CASSLAGANKAFF. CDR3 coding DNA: TGCGCCAGCAGCTTAGCCGGGGCGAATAAAGCTTTCTTT.